These T cell receptor beta chains were read from a single sample in a study of T-cell reconstitution after alpha-beta-depleted transplantation in children. TCRdb reprocessed the PCR reads via MiXCR and lists one record per CDR3 protein. The repertoire has some 600,000 distinct CDR3 sequences, about an eighth of them found once; the top ten carry around 2.2%. Sequencing was performed on PBMCs, mostly from graft donor cells, taken 360 days after TCRalphabeta/CD19-depleted stem cell transplant. The receptors originated from a male patient younger than 18 who had a stem cell transplant for acute myeloid leukemia, so the T cells may come from the graft donor. CDR3s include the opening cysteine and the closing phenylalanine or tryptophan. Each record gives: CDR3 DNA, CDR3 protein, J gene, D gene, clone size, V gene. The D gene is left open where the match is weak. Where a row states a size, it is once, few, many or the class of an expanded clone; other rows omit it.

CDR3nt: TGTGCCAGCAGTTTATATACAGGGAAGAATCAGCCCCAGCATTTT
CDR3aa: CASSLYTGKNQPQHF
j_gene: TRBJ1-5
d_gene: NA
abundance: many
v_gene: TRBV28

CDR3nt: TGCGCCAGCAGTACAGGGTTGGGGCAAGCTTTCTTT
CDR3aa: CASSTGLGQAFF
j_gene: TRBJ1-1
d_gene: NA
abundance: NA
v_gene: TRBV10-2

CDR3nt: TGCGCCAGCAGCCAAAGGGGAGCTACCTACGAGCAGTACTTC
CDR3aa: CASSQRGATYEQYF
j_gene: TRBJ2-7
d_gene: NA
abundance: few
v_gene: TRBV4-3

CDR3nt: TGCGCCACTAGCGGCACAGATACGCAGTATTTT
CDR3aa: CATSGTDTQYF
j_gene: TRBJ2-3
d_gene: NA
abundance: many
v_gene: TRBV5-1

CDR3nt: TGTGCCAGCAGTTACCGGGCAGGGTCTGGGGCCAACGTCCTGACTTTC
CDR3aa: CASSYRAGSGANVLTF
j_gene: TRBJ2-6
d_gene: NA
abundance: NA
v_gene: TRBV6-5

CDR3nt: TGTGCCAGCAGCTTAGAGGTGGTCCTGGCTAATGAAAAACTGTTTTTT
CDR3aa: CASSLEVVLANEKLFF
j_gene: TRBJ1-4
d_gene: NA
abundance: NA
v_gene: TRBV7-9

CDR3nt: TGCAGTGCTAGAGATCTTCCGGTAGAGGAGTTCTTC
CDR3aa: CSARDLPVEEFF
j_gene: TRBJ2-1
d_gene: NA
abundance: many
v_gene: TRBV20-1

CDR3nt: TGTGCCAGCAGTGACGGGACCGTCGAGCAGTACTTC
CDR3aa: CASSDGTVEQYF
j_gene: TRBJ2-7
d_gene: NA
abundance: NA
v_gene: TRBV6-6

CDR3nt: TGTGCCAGTAGTATCTCCGGGACTCCCTTTACAGATACGCAGTATTTT
CDR3aa: CASSISGTPFTDTQYF
j_gene: TRBJ2-3
d_gene: NA
abundance: NA
v_gene: TRBV19

CDR3nt: TGTGCCAGCAGCTTAGGAACGGGACAGGGGCTGTATACGCAGTATTTT
CDR3aa: CASSLGTGQGLYTQYF
j_gene: TRBJ2-3
d_gene: TRBD1
abundance: few
v_gene: TRBV7-6

CDR3nt: TGTGCCAGCAGTTTTAGAGACAATGGCTACACCTTC
CDR3aa: CASSFRDNGYTF
j_gene: TRBJ1-2
d_gene: NA
abundance: few
v_gene: TRBV12-3/TRBV12-4

CDR3nt: TGTGCCAGCAGCGTAGGGCCCCCAGCGGGAGCTCCCAAAAACATTCAGTACTTC
CDR3aa: CASSVGPPAGAPKNIQYF
j_gene: TRBJ2-4
d_gene: TRBD2
abundance: many
v_gene: TRBV9

CDR3nt: TGTGCCAGCAGTTACTCGAATCCAGGGAGGGGTAGCAATCAGCCCCAGCATTTT
CDR3aa: CASSYSNPGRGSNQPQHF
j_gene: TRBJ1-5
d_gene: NA
abundance: few
v_gene: TRBV6-5

CDR3nt: TGTGCCAGCAGTCCAACTAGCGGGAGGGACCGCACAGATACGCAGTATTTT
CDR3aa: CASSPTSGRDRTDTQYF
j_gene: TRBJ2-3
d_gene: TRBD2
abundance: few
v_gene: TRBV12-3/TRBV12-4

CDR3nt: TGCAGTGCCCAGGGCGGGCTGGGGCCCCAAGAGACCCAGTACTTC
CDR3aa: CSAQGGLGPQETQYF
j_gene: TRBJ2-5
d_gene: NA
abundance: many
v_gene: TRBV29-1

CDR3nt: TGTGCCAGCAGCCCGGTGGGACTAGCGGGAGTGAGTCAAGAGACCCAGTACTTC
CDR3aa: CASSPVGLAGVSQETQYF
j_gene: TRBJ2-5
d_gene: TRBD2
abundance: few
v_gene: TRBV4-2

CDR3nt: TGTGCCAGCAGCCAAGATGGACGGGCGAACTACGAGCAGTACTTC
CDR3aa: CASSQDGRANYEQYF
j_gene: TRBJ2-7
d_gene: NA
abundance: few
v_gene: TRBV3-1

CDR3nt: TGTGCCAGCAACCCCCCCGGTTTGAAGGGGGCAGGGACAGATACGCAGTATTTT
CDR3aa: CASNPPGLKGAGTDTQYF
j_gene: TRBJ2-3
d_gene: TRBD1
abundance: few
v_gene: TRBV28

CDR3nt: TGCGCCAGCAGCTTGGTTCGGGGGGCTGAGGAGACCCAGTACTTC
CDR3aa: CASSLVRGAEETQYF
j_gene: TRBJ2-5
d_gene: NA
abundance: few
v_gene: TRBV5-1

CDR3nt: TGTGCCAGCAGCCCGCCGGGTCCTATCTCTGGGGCCAACGTCCTGACTTTC
CDR3aa: CASSPPGPISGANVLTF
j_gene: TRBJ2-6
d_gene: NA
abundance: NA
v_gene: TRBV28

CDR3nt: TGTGCCACCAGCAGAGATGGGGGGGCCACAGATACGCAGTATTTT
CDR3aa: CATSRDGGATDTQYF
j_gene: TRBJ2-3
d_gene: NA
abundance: NA
v_gene: TRBV15

CDR3nt: TGTGCCAGCAGTTTAGAGGTTCTAGCGGACACCTACGAGCAGTACTTC
CDR3aa: CASSLEVLADTYEQYF
j_gene: TRBJ2-7
d_gene: TRBD2
abundance: many
v_gene: TRBV12-3/TRBV12-4

CDR3nt: TGTGCCAGCAGTGGGGGAGGGGGGACAGGACCTACGTACGAGCAGTACTTC
CDR3aa: CASSGGGGTGPTYEQYF
j_gene: TRBJ2-7
d_gene: NA
abundance: NA
v_gene: TRBV2

CDR3nt: TGTGCCAGCTCACCACGAGACCTGACAGTCTTTAACTATGGCTACACCTTC
CDR3aa: CASSPRDLTVFNYGYTF
j_gene: TRBJ1-2
d_gene: NA
abundance: NA
v_gene: TRBV18

CDR3nt: TGTGCCACCAGTGGGGCTAGCTTTGAAACCTCCTACGAGCAGTACTTC
CDR3aa: CATSGASFETSYEQYF
j_gene: TRBJ2-7
d_gene: NA
abundance: few
v_gene: TRBV24-1

CDR3nt: TGCAGTGCTAGAACAGGGCTGGGCAATCAGCCCCAGCATTTT
CDR3aa: CSARTGLGNQPQHF
j_gene: TRBJ1-5
d_gene: NA
abundance: NA
v_gene: TRBV20-1

CDR3nt: TGTGCCAGCAGTTTCGACGGGGCCTCGTTCGTATACAATGAGCAGTTCTTC
CDR3aa: CASSFDGASFVYNEQFF
j_gene: TRBJ2-1
d_gene: NA
abundance: NA
v_gene: TRBV27

CDR3nt: TGTGCCAGCAGCTTAGTAGGGGTACTAGCGGGGAACTCCTACGAGCAGTACTTC
CDR3aa: CASSLVGVLAGNSYEQYF
j_gene: TRBJ2-7
d_gene: TRBD2
abundance: NA
v_gene: TRBV7-6

CDR3nt: TGCAGCGTTGCCCCGGGACAGCCCCAAGAACCACAAGAGACCCAGTACTTC
CDR3aa: CSVAPGQPQEPQETQYF
j_gene: TRBJ2-5
d_gene: TRBD1
abundance: many
v_gene: TRBV29-1

CDR3nt: TGTGCCACCAGTGATTCCCTCGCGGGAGTCCCCTACAATGAGCAGTTCTTC
CDR3aa: CATSDSLAGVPYNEQFF
j_gene: TRBJ2-1
d_gene: TRBD2
abundance: many
v_gene: TRBV24-1

CDR3nt: TGCGCCAGCAGCTGGAAACAGGTCGGAGCCTACGAGCAGTACTTC
CDR3aa: CASSWKQVGAYEQYF
j_gene: TRBJ2-7
d_gene: NA
abundance: few
v_gene: TRBV5-1

CDR3nt: TGTGCCAGCAGTTTTCTAACACGGGAGGGCCTACCCAATGAGCAGTTCTTC
CDR3aa: CASSFLTREGLPNEQFF
j_gene: TRBJ2-1
d_gene: TRBD2
abundance: many
v_gene: TRBV27

CDR3nt: TGTGCCAGCAGTACGGGACTCTACGAGCAGTACTTC
CDR3aa: CASSTGLYEQYF
j_gene: TRBJ2-7
d_gene: NA
abundance: many
v_gene: TRBV28

CDR3nt: TGCAGCGTGAAGCCTAGCGGGACGTACGAGCAGTACTTC
CDR3aa: CSVKPSGTYEQYF
j_gene: TRBJ2-7
d_gene: TRBD2
abundance: many
v_gene: TRBV29-1

CDR3nt: TGTGCCAGCAGCACCACAGGGTTCAGCTATGGCTACACCTTC
CDR3aa: CASSTTGFSYGYTF
j_gene: TRBJ1-2
d_gene: NA
abundance: NA
v_gene: TRBV9

CDR3nt: TGTGCCAGCAGGATATCCGGGACCCCTAATGAAAAACTGTTTTTT
CDR3aa: CASRISGTPNEKLFF
j_gene: TRBJ1-4
d_gene: NA
abundance: NA
v_gene: TRBV12-3/TRBV12-4

CDR3nt: TGCGCCAGCAATGACAGGGGCTCTGAAGCTTTCTTT
CDR3aa: CASNDRGSEAFF
j_gene: TRBJ1-1
d_gene: TRBD1
abundance: NA
v_gene: TRBV10-2

CDR3nt: TGTGCCAGCAGTCAGGGGGACACTGAAGCTTTCTTT
CDR3aa: CASSQGDTEAFF
j_gene: TRBJ1-1
d_gene: TRBD1
abundance: many
v_gene: TRBV12-3/TRBV12-4

CDR3nt: TGTGCCAGCAGCTTCCCTAGGAGCACAGATACGCAGTATTTT
CDR3aa: CASSFPRSTDTQYF
j_gene: TRBJ2-3
d_gene: NA
abundance: NA
v_gene: TRBV5-6

CDR3nt: TGTGCCAGCAGTTTCGGGAGCTTCGCGAACACCGGGGAGCTGTTTTTT
CDR3aa: CASSFGSFANTGELFF
j_gene: TRBJ2-2
d_gene: NA
abundance: NA
v_gene: TRBV27

CDR3nt: TGTGCCTGGAGTGTACTGGACAGGAGGAACACCGGGGAGCTGTTTTTT
CDR3aa: CAWSVLDRRNTGELFF
j_gene: TRBJ2-2
d_gene: TRBD1
abundance: once
v_gene: TRBV30

CDR3nt: TGCAGTGCTAACCCGCGGGAGATCTCCTACGAGCAGTACTTC
CDR3aa: CSANPREISYEQYF
j_gene: TRBJ2-7
d_gene: TRBD2
abundance: few
v_gene: TRBV20-1